The 25 T cell receptor beta chains in this list originate from one sample, sequenced in a study of CD8 T cells in ankylosing spondylitis. General study points: There was a TCR beta motif, made of eight highly homologous variants, that appeared characteristic of ankylosing spondylitis blood.

Their recognized antigens are unknown. One entry per CDR3 protein results from TCRdb running MiXCR on the 5' RACE reads. The table records approximately 500,000 distinct CDR3 sequences, roughly 13% of them present only once. Sample: blood, either unsorted or a sorted T cell fraction (not recorded which). Receptor source: a male donor with ankylosing spondylitis.

This clonotype was found many times. The rearrangement uses TRBV5-1 and TRBJ2-2, with D possibly being TRBD1 (6 bases). This CDR3 is 17 amino acids long. The germline V and J ends were trimmed by 0 bases and 4 bases, with 16 bases remaining between them. Germline CDR1 is SGHRS and CDR2 is YFSETQ. The CDR3 region is CASSLATGYRATGELFF. The DNA for the CDR3 is TGCGCCAGCAGCTTGGCCACCGGTTACAGGGCCACCGGGGAGCTGTTTTTT.

This clonotype has just a few counts. This sequence joins TRBV12-3 or TRBV12-4 and TRBJ1-2; no firm D call. Trimming removed 8 bases at V and 7 bases at J, with 26 bases between. The CDR3 contains 16 residues. CDR3 amino acids: CASCRSERVLVGGYTF. As DNA, the CDR3 is TGTGCCAGCTGCCGAAGCGAACGGGTTCTTGTGGGTGGCTACACCTTC.

There are a few counts of this clonotype. V and J are TRBV24-1 and TRBJ1-3; TRBD1 is a possible D gene (5 bases). The CDR3 has 17 amino acids. Deletions cut 3 bases from V and 4 bases from J, with 18 bases between. Germline V gene sequence: CDR1 KGHDR, CDR2 SFDVKD. The CDR3 nucleotides read TGTGCCACCAGTGATATAAGTGAGCCCGACAGAGGAAACACCATATATTTT. The encoded protein is CATSDISEPDRGNTIYF.

This chain uses TRBV3-1 with TRBJ1-5; D remains ambiguous. Germline V gene lookup returns CDR1 LGHDT and CDR2 YNNKEL (reference sequence). The V end lost 3 bases, the J end lost 2 bases, and 14 bases lay between the germline ends. This CDR3 contains 16 residues. The CDR3 region is CASSQGVGGGNQPQHF. The CDR3 DNA sequence: TGTGCCAGCAGCCAGGGTGTGGGCGGGGGCAATCAGCCCCAGCATTTT.

Points on this clonotype: Given the absence of the conserved phenylalanine or tryptophan at the CDR3 end, a read error is likely. This chain uses TRBV9 with TRBJ2-3; D is possibly TRBD2 (6 bases). V was clipped by 6 bases and J by 6 bases, with 14 bases between them. The CDR3 is 13 residues long. Germline V gives CDR1 SGDLS, CDR2 YYNGEE. CDR3 coding DNA: TGTGCCAGCACCCCTAGTGGGGGGGATACGCAGTATTCT. Translating it yields CASTPSGGDTQYS.

This clonotype appeared many times. This sequence joins TRBV7-2 and TRBJ2-1, with 12 bases identical to TRBD2. The CDR3 extends over 15 amino acids. J lost 5 bases, V lost 5 bases, and 4 bases had no gene match. The germline V gene encodes CDR1 SGHTA and CDR2 FQGNSA. The CDR3 sequence is CASSPRLAGDNEQFF. DNA for the CDR3: TGTGCCAGCAGCCCAAGACTAGCGGGAGACAATGAGCAGTTCTTC.

The chain couples TRBV7-8 to TRBJ1-1; 7 bases match TRBD1. The CDR3 totals 15 residues. The V and J ends lost 5 bases and 0 bases, in that order; junction bases with no gene match: 6. CDR1 and CDR2 (germline): SGHVS, FQNEAQ. The CDR3 reads CASSDQQGLNTEAFF. In nucleotides, the CDR3 is TGTGCCAGCAGCGATCAACAGGGGTTGAACACTGAAGCTTTCTTT.

This clonotype was counted between two and nine times. The chain is built from TRBV7-8 and TRBJ2-7; 9 bases align to TRBD1. The CDR3 has 15 residues. Germline CDR1 reads SGHVS; CDR2 reads FQNEAQ. Trimming cost V 2 bases and J 2 bases; bases outside gene matches: 4. CDR3 amino acids: CASSLLGTGTYEQYV. CDR3 coding DNA: TGTGCCAGCAGCTTACTCGGGACAGGGACCTACGAGCAGTACGTC.

The CDR3 DNA follows: TGTGCCAGCAGCTTTAGCGGGAGTAACTACAATGAGCAGTTCTTC. Translated: CASSFSGSNYNEQFF. The V and J genes are TRBV5-4 and TRBJ2-1, with 9 nucleotides matching TRBD2. The V gene end was trimmed by 2 bases and the J gene end by 3 bases; junction bases not matched to a gene: 3. CDR1 and CDR2 from the germline V gene are SGHNT and YYREEE (reference sequence). This CDR3 spans 15 amino acids.

The sample holds a few counts of this clonotype. This chain joins TRBV24-1 and TRBJ2-1, with 8 bases that match TRBD1. The CDR3 has 14 residues. Trimming removed 0 bases from V and 11 bases from J; junction bases left unmatched: 5. The germline gives CDR1 KGHDR, CDR2 SFDVKD. CDR3 residues: CATSDLGGQGKQFF. The CDR3 DNA sequence: TGTGCCACCAGTGATTTGGGCGGACAGGGTAAGCAGTTCTTC.

The CDR3, as DNA: TGTGCCATCAGTGAGGACGGGGAGGTTGGCTACACCTTC. Translating gives CAISEDGEVGYTF. The chain has TRBV10-3 and TRBJ1-2; D ambiguous. The CDR3 covers 13 residues. In germline, CDR1 is ENHRY, CDR2 SYGVKD. Trimming took off 2 bases at V and 7 bases at J, with 11 bases between the two ends.

This clonotype was seen more than once but under ten times. This chain uses TRBV6-5 with TRBJ1-5; D remains ambiguous. Trimming stripped 0 bases from V and 3 bases from J, with 9 bases between. The CDR3 contains 15 residues. Germline CDR1 reads MNHEY; CDR2 reads SVGAGI. CDR3 sequence reads: CASSYSNRINQPQHF. The CDR3 bases are TGTGCCAGCAGTTACTCGAACCGGATCAATCAGCCCCAGCATTTT.

This clonotype came up a few times. The CDR3 nucleotides read TGCAGTGCCACGGCGGCTACCAGCACCGGGGAGCTGTTTTTT. Amino acids: CSATAATSTGELFF. This chain connects TRBV20-1 to TRBJ2-2; D not certain. The CDR3 sequence is 14 residues long. Trimming left V 6 bases short and J 4 bases short, with 15 bases between. Germline V gene data show CDR1 as DFQATT and CDR2 as SNEGSKA (reference sequence).

This clonotype was seen a few times. CDR3 protein: CASWGGATLEQFF. CDR3 sequence (DNA): TGTGCCAGCTGGGGGGGAGCGACTCTTGAGCAGTTCTTC. V is TRBV7-9 and J is TRBJ2-1; 7 nucleotides match TRBD2. CDR3 length: 13 residues. Germline CDR1 SEHNR, CDR2 FQNEAQ (reference sequence). J lost 9 bases, V lost 8 bases, and 10 bases had no gene match. Full variable domain (missing parts from reference TRBV7-9 and TRBJ2-1): DTGVSQNPRHKITKRGQNVTFRCDPISEHNRLYWYRQTLGQGPEFLTYFQNEAQLEKSRLLSDRFSAERPKGSFSTLEIQRTEQGDSAMYLCASWGGATLEQFFGPGTRLTVL.

The chain uses TRBV6-4 and TRBJ1-1; the match to TRBD1 covers 7 bases. Germline values: CDR1 MRHNA, CDR2 SNTAGT. V shed 3 bases and J 7 bases; nucleotides not matched to a gene: 11. This CDR3 has 15 amino acids. This CDR3 is CASSEVGRGGVEAFF. CDR3 in DNA: TGTGCCAGCAGTGAGGTCGGCAGGGGGGGTGTTGAAGCTTTCTTT.

The chain links TRBV14 to TRBJ2-3; 10 positions agree with TRBD2. Germline CDR1 reads SGHDN; CDR2 reads FVKESK. J was trimmed by 0 bases and V by 1 base; bases with no gene match: 10. The CDR3 sequence is 19 residues long. The chain's CDR3 is CASSQGVASGSLSTDTQYF. Written as DNA, the CDR3 is TGTGCCAGCAGCCAAGGGGTGGCTAGCGGGAGTCTAAGCACAGATACGCAGTATTTT.

This clonotype came up many times. J is TRBJ2-7 and V is TRBV12-3 or TRBV12-4; 8 nucleotides match TRBD1. V was pared by 5 bases and J by 2 bases, with 8 bases of the junction left unmatched. The CDR3 covers 15 residues. CDR3 nucleotides: TGTGCCAGCAGTCTGAAGACAGGGGAGACCTACGAGCAGTACTTC. The encoded protein is CASSLKTGETYEQYF.

This sequence joins TRBV20-1 and TRBJ2-1; 11 nucleotides align to TRBD2. CDR3 size: 14 residues. Per the germline V gene, CDR1 is DFQATT and CDR2 is SNEGSKA (reference sequence). With V trimmed by 4 bases and J by 3 bases, 2 bases remained unmatched. The CDR3: CSAKLAGDYNEQFF. The DNA of the CDR3 is TGCAGTGCTAAACTAGCGGGAGACTACAATGAGCAGTTCTTC.

The chain is built from TRBV20-1 and TRBJ2-5; 13 nucleotides align to TRBD2. The CDR3 is 14 residues long. The V gene end was trimmed by 5 bases and the J gene end by 4 bases; junction bases not matched to a gene: 4. The V gene's germline CDR1 is DFQATT and CDR2 SNEGSKA (reference sequence). The CDR3 reads CSARTSGRGETQYF. The CDR3 DNA is TGCAGTGCTCGGACTAGCGGGAGAGGAGAGACCCAGTACTTC.

This clonotype was counted many times. This sequence joins TRBV6-5 and TRBJ1-6, with D perhaps matching TRBD1 (6 bases). V lost 5 bases, J lost 3 bases, and 14 bases lay in between. Germline lookup yields CDR1 MNHEY and CDR2 SVGAGI. This CDR3 has 16 amino acids. For the CDR3, the DNA is TGTGCCAGCAGTCTACAGGGCGATAACTATAATTCACCCCTCCACTTT. Its protein is CASSLQGDNYNSPLHF.

The chain couples TRBV5-1 to TRBJ2-5; the match to TRBD2 covers 7 bases. CDR3 length: 15 amino acids. Germline V gene lookup returns CDR1 SGHRS and CDR2 YFSETQ. After removal of 2 bases from V and 5 bases from J, the junction contained 9 bases not matched to a gene. The DNA of the CDR3 is TGCGCCAGCAGCTTATGGGCGGGAGTAGCGGAGACCCAGTACTTC. Translation gives CASSLWAGVAETQYF.

This clonotype was seen more than once but under ten times. The chain is built from TRBV28 and TRBJ1-6, with 7 bases matching TRBD1. J gave up 7 bases and V 11 bases, and 11 bases lay outside the gene matches. CDR1 and CDR2 (germline): MDHEN, SYDVKM. The CDR3 is made up of 14 amino acids. CDR3 DNA: TGTGCCGGTACCACCGGGACAGAAAATTCACCCCTCCACTTT. Its translation: CAGTTGTENSPLHF. Supplemented by reference TRBV28 and TRBJ1-6, the full variable domain reads DVKVTQSSRYLVKRTGEKVFLECVQDMDHENMFWYRQDPGLGLRLIYFSYDVKMKEKGDIPEGYSVSREKKERFSLILESASTNQTSMYLCAGTTGTENSPLHFGNGTRLTVT.

The CDR3 sequence is CSAPGTSGRTDTQYF. Here the CDR3 DNA reads TGCAGTGCCCCCGGGACTAGCGGGAGAACAGATACGCAGTATTTT. The genes are TRBV20-1 and TRBJ2-3, with 14 positions matching TRBD2. This CDR3 has 15 amino acids. Germline-derived CDR1 and CDR2 are DFQATT and SNEGSKA (reference sequence). V trimming: 6 bases; J trimming: 3 bases; junction bases outside the gene matches: 5.

This chain connects TRBV4-2 to TRBJ2-1; the D is unclear. In germline, CDR1 is LGHNA, CDR2 YNFKEQ. The ends were cut back, 1 base at V and 3 bases at J, with 13 bases in the middle. The CDR3 runs to 16 residues. The CDR3 nucleotides read TGTGCCAGCAGCCAAGGCGTGAGAACCTACTACAATGAGCAGTTCTTC. The encoded protein is CASSQGVRTYYNEQFF.

This clonotype was detected a few times. The CDR3 protein is CASSLAAGEDSPLHF. In nucleotides, the CDR3 is TGTGCCAGCAGCTTAGCGGCAGGGGAGGATTCACCCCTCCACTTT. The rearrangement uses TRBV7-8 and TRBJ1-6; D perhaps matches TRBD1 (6 bases). The CDR3 spans 15 residues. Germline loops: CDR1 SGHVS, CDR2 FQNEAQ. The V end lost 0 bases, the J end lost 8 bases, and 11 bases lay between the germline ends.